Shown below are 10 T cell receptor beta chains from a single sample sequenced in a study of cytomegalovirus exposure and HLA in healthy donors. Amplification used 60 Vbeta primers and 13 Jbeta primers. Clones were sequenced by immunoSEQ multiplex PCR, and TCRdb holds only the in-frame ones, with some missing. In the table there are 150,000 to 160,000 clones, 80% of which are singletons. The sample comprised PBMCs. All receptors derive from a middle-aged woman in good health and CMV-seropositive.

The V call is TRBV6-6, the J call TRBJ2-7; TRBD2 matches 11 bases. The CDR3 runs 14 residues. V was pared by 6 bases and J by 4 bases, with 5 bases of the junction left unmatched. CDR1 MNHNY and CDR2 SVGAGI come from the germline V gene (reference sequence). The CDR3 nucleotides are TGTGCCAGCAGGCCCGGGACTAGCGGATACGAGCAGTACTTC. It specifies CASRPGTSGYEQYF.

V usage is TRBV2 and J usage is TRBJ1-4, with D unresolved. This CDR3 region has 15 residues. Germline lookup yields CDR1 SNHLY and CDR2 FYNNEI. The germline V and J ends were trimmed by 4 bases and 4 bases, with 13 bases remaining between them. The chain's CDR3 is CASSVDAGINEKLFF. The CDR3 nucleotides read TGTGCCAGCAGTGTGGACGCGGGGATTAATGAAAAACTGTTTTTT.

This clone was seen only a few times. This chain joins TRBV9 and TRBJ2-5; 11 bases are shared with TRBD2. There are 16 residues in the CDR3. Unmatched junction bases numbered 6, after V lost 0 bases and J lost 5 bases. Germline V gene data show CDR1 as SGDLS and CDR2 as YYNGEE. Written as DNA, the CDR3 is TGTGCCAGCAGCGTAGATGGTAGCGGGAGGGCGGAGACCCAGTACTTC. It is translated as CASSVDGSGRAETQYF.

The chain recombines TRBV4-2 with TRBJ2-4, with 10 bases that match TRBD1. Losses at the gene ends were 5 bases for V and 0 bases for J; bases not matched to a gene: 10. This CDR3 is 18 amino acids long. The germline CDR1 and CDR2 sequences are LGHNA and YNFKEQ. CDR3 DNA sequence: TGTGCCAGCAGCGCCACCGGGACAGGGGATCTAGCCAAAAACATTCAGTACTTC. It translates to CASSATGTGDLAKNIQYF.

J is TRBJ2-1 and V is TRBV4-1, with 13 positions matching TRBD2. V shed 0 bases, J shed 4 bases, and the junction held 15 bases outside the gene matches. Germline loops: CDR1 MGHRA, CDR2 YSYEKL. The CDR3 has 21 residues. This CDR3 is CASSQDSLGLAGRASYNEQFF. The CDR3 DNA sequence: TGCGCCAGCAGCCAAGATAGTCTGGGACTAGCGGGACGGGCGAGTTACAATGAGCAGTTCTTC.

This chain uses TRBV7-9 with TRBJ1-1; D remains unclear. The CDR3 sequence is 13 residues long. Germline values: CDR1 SEHNR, CDR2 FQNEAQ (reference sequence). Trimming left V 0 bases short and J 3 bases short, with 5 bases between. The CDR3: CASSLAPYTEAFF. The CDR3 nucleotides are TGTGCCAGCAGCTTAGCCCCCTACACTGAAGCTTTCTTT.

This sequence joins TRBV6-1 and TRBJ1-3; TRBD1 matches 7 bases. The CDR3 totals 15 residues. After removal of 4 bases from V and 6 bases from J, the junction contained 9 bases not matched to a gene. Germline loops: CDR1 MNHNS, CDR2 SASEGT. The chain's CDR3 is CASSVNGGQTNTIYF. The CDR3 nucleotides are TGTGCCAGCAGTGTGAACGGGGGACAGACAAACACCATATATTTT.

A single count supports this clone. The chain uses TRBV19 and TRBJ1-1; 8 nucleotides line up with TRBD1. Germline V CDR1 and CDR2: LNHDA, SQIVND (reference sequence). This CDR3 comprises 13 residues. The trim removed 7 bases at V and 5 bases at J, leaving 6 bases unmatched. CDR3 coding DNA: TGTGCCAGTACCAACAGGGGGAGAACTGAAGCTTTCTTT. Translated: CASTNRGRTEAFF.

The table lists this clone with a few counts. The chain links TRBV5-1 to TRBJ2-7; the D is unclear. CDR3 length equals 15 residues. Germline V gene data show CDR1 as SGHRS and CDR2 as YFSETQ. Trimming took 4 bases from V and 7 from J, leaving 21 bases between them. CDR3 protein: CASSPTVAELREQYF. The CDR3 DNA is TGCGCCAGCAGCCCGACTGTCGCAGAATTGCGGGAGCAGTACTTC.

The chain links TRBV7-9 to TRBJ1-5; TRBD1 aligns across 9 bases. The CDR3 has 14 residues. CDR1 is SEHNR, CDR2 FQNEAQ, per germline (reference sequence). The V segment lost 8 bases and the J segment 3 bases; nucleotides outside the gene matches: 5. CDR3 nucleotides: TGTGCCAGCGTGGGACAGGGTGACAATCAGCCCCAGCATTTT. Translated: CASVGQGDNQPQHF.